These T cell receptor beta chains were read from a single sample in a study of vaccination and CD4 T cells after COVID-19. TCRdb used MiXCR to reprocess the PCR reads, holding one entry per CDR3 protein. The profile shows 2,500 to 3,500 distinct CDR3 sequences, under 25% of them singletons. These receptors lack a known antigen. The sequenced sample was CD4+ T cells from blood, cultured in vitro. These receptors were collected from a human donor who had recovered from COVID-19. CDR3s leave out the opening cysteine and the closing phenylalanine or tryptophan. The size of a clone is reported for some rows only, either as once, few or many, or as a class for expanded clones.

CDR3,size,V
ASSLGDREDTIY,NA,TRBV5-1
ASSPDSGEQY,NA,TRBV28
ARKTGSRDYGYT,few,TRBV19
SARDHGGEQF,NA,TRBV20-1
ATSDLTGQNSPLH,NA,TRBV24-1
SASRTGPLSEQY,few,TRBV20-1
AWSPGGGKTEAF,NA,TRBV30
ASRLKPRSTGELF,medium-sized,TRBV27
ASSFRTGYQPQH,few,TRBV7-8
ASRARSYNEQF,few,TRBV2
ASSQDLGQFGTDTQY,NA,TRBV4-1
ASSLLWGPEAIRSPLH,NA,TRBV14
ASSVTVSGGGQETQY,NA,TRBV9
ASSLVWDSPTDTQY,few,TRBV7-8
ASTIGLSTDTQY,NA,TRBV12-3/TRBV12-4
ASSSRYGYT,few,TRBV12-3/TRBV12-4
ASSLIGTGKGYT,few,TRBV12-3/TRBV12-4
ASSLVYEQY,few,TRBV7-2
ASSLSGMRNSPLH,few,TRBV5-5
ASSLAGRNTGELF,NA,TRBV7-8
ASSRGQIYGYT,NA,TRBV6-1
ASKGLGETQY,NA,TRBV6-1
ASSFRGSGANVLT,few,TRBV12-3/TRBV12-4
ASSFPNEKLF,few,TRBV27
ASSFAGTEAF,NA,TRBV6-5
ASSLSTGGNQPQH,NA,TRBV7-2
ASSYTQRGGSDTQY,NA,TRBV6-2/TRBV6-3
AITGGGGTDTQY,few,TRBV12-5
ASNWLAGRETQY,NA,TRBV2
ASRRDTGELF,few,TRBV6-1
ASDTGTGVNSPLH,NA,TRBV5-8
ASSLVAGGPVAGTDTQY,NA,TRBV7-9
ASSLGQNNSPLH,few,TRBV18